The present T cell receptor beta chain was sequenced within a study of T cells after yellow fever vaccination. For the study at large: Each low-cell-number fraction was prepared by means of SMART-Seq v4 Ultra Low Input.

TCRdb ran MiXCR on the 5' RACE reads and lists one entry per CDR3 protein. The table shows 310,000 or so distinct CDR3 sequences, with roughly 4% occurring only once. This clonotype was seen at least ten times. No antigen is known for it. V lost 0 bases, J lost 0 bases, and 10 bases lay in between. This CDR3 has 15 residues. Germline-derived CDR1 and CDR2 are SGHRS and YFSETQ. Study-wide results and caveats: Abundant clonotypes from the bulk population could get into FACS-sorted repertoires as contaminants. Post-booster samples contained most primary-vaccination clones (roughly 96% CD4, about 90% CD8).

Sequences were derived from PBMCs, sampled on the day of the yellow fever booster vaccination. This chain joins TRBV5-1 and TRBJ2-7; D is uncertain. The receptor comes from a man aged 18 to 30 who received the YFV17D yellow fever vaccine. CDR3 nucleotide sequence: TGCGCCAGCAGCTTGGCGGGCGCAATCTCCTACGAGCAGTACTTC. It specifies CASSLAGAISYEQYF. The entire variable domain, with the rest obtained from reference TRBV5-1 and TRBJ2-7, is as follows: KAGVTQTPRYLIKTRGQQVTLSCSPISGHRSVSWYQQTPGQGLQFLFEYFSETQRNKGNFPGRFSGRQFSNSRSEMNVSTLELGDSALYLCASSLAGAISYEQYFGPGTRLTVT.